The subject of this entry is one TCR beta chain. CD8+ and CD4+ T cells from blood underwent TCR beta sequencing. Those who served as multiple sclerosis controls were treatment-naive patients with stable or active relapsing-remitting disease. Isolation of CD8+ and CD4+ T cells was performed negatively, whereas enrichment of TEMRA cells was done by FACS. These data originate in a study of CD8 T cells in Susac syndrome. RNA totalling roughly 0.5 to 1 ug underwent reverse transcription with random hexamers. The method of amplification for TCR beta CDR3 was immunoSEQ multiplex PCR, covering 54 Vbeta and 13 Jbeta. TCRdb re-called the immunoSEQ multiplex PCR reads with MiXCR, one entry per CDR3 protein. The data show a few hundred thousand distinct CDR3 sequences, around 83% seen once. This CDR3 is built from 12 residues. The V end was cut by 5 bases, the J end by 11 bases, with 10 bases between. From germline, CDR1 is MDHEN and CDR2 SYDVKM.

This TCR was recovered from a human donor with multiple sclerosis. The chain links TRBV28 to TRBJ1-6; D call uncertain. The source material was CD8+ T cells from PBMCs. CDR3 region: CASSPRTAPLHF. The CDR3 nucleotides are TGTGCCAGCAGTCCGCGGACCGCACCCCTCCACTTT.